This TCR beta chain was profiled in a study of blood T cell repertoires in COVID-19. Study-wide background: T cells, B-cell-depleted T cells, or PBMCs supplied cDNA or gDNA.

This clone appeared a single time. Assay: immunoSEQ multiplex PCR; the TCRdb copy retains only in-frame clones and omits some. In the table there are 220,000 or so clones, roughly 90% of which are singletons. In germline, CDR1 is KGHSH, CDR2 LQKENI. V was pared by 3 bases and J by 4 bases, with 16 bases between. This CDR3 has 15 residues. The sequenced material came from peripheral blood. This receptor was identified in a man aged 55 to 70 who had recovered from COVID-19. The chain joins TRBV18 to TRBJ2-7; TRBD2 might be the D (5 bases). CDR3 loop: CASSPVFGAAYEQYF. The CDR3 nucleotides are TGTGCCAGCTCACCCGTTTTTGGAGCGGCTTACGAGCAGTACTTC.